The subject of this entry is one T cell receptor beta chain. The table came from immunoSEQ multiplex PCR; TCRdb's copy has only in-frame clones and leaves some out. The table lists approximately 70,000 clones, more than 70% of them singletons. The data are from a study of control samples from healthy donors and cancer patients. Trimming stripped 2 bases from V and 2 bases from J, with 16 bases between. This CDR3 is built from 15 residues. The germline CDR1 and CDR2 sequences are GTSNPN and SVGIG (reference sequence). The clonotype originates from a woman in her 50s with head and neck cancer. This chain uses TRBV30 with TRBJ2-7, with a possible D match to TRBD1 (5 bases). Sequencing was done on a sample of PBMCs. The CDR3 spells CAWSRGTGAPYEQYF. For the CDR3, the DNA is TGTGCCTGGAGTAGGGGCACAGGTGCACCCTACGAGCAGTACTTC. Together with reference TRBV30 and TRBJ2-7, the CDR3 gives the full variable domain: SQTIHQWPATLVQPVGSPLSLECTVEGTSNPNLYWYRQAAGRGLQLLFYSVGIGQISSEVPQNLSASRPQDRQFILSSKKLLLSDSGFYLCAWSRGTGAPYEQYFGPGTRLTVT.